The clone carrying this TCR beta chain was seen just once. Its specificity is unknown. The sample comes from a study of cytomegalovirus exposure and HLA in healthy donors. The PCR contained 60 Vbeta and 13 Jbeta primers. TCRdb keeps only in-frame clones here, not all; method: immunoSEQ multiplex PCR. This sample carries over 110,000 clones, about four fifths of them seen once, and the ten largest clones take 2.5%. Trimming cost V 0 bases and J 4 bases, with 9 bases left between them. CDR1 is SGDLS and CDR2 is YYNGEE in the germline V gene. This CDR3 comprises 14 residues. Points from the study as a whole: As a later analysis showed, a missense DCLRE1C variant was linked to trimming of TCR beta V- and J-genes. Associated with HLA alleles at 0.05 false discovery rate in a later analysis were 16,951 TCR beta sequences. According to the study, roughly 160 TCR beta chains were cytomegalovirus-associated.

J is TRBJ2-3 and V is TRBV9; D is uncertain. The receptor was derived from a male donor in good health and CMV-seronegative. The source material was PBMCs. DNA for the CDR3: TGTGCCAGCAGCGTAGGTGGCGGAGCAGATACGCAGTATTTT. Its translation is CASSVGGGADTQYF. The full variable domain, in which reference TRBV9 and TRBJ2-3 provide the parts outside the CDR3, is DSGVTQTPKHLITATGQRVTLRCSPRSGDLSVYWYQQSLDQGLQFLIQYYNGEERAKGNILERFSAQQFPDLHSELNLSSLELGDSALYFCASSVGGGADTQYFGPGTRLTVL.